This T cell receptor beta chain was identified in a study of identical twins. Worth noting for this clonotype: No antigen is known for it.

The cDNA had a unique molecular identifier and a template-switch universal primer site. TCRdb independently ran MiXCR on the 5' RACE reads; one entry per CDR3 protein. Of 500,000 to 550,000 distinct CDR3 sequences in the sample, 20% to 25% were seen once. The study, taken as a whole, reports: Cord blood's abundant beta clonotypes had fewer insertions, unlike memory repertoires.

These records were also assigned to another study, of yellow fever vaccine responses in identical twins. That publication notes: Convergence reportedly seemed to mark part of the twins' vaccine T cell response, with personalization marking the rest.

Sequencing was performed on CD4+ T cells sorted from blood. The TCR was taken from a woman under 30 in good health.

The CDR3, as DNA: TGTGCCAGCAGGGGACTAGGCCCCTCTCCCGAGCAGTACTTC. Protein product: CASRGLGPSPEQYF. The rearrangement joins TRBV27 to TRBJ2-7, with 8 nucleotides matching TRBD2. The CDR3 is 14 residues long. The germline CDR1 and CDR2 sequences are MNHEY and SMNVEV (reference sequence). Unmatched junction bases numbered 10, after V lost 6 bases and J lost 6 bases.